This is a list of T cell receptor beta chains from one sample in a study of cytomegalovirus exposure and HLA in healthy donors. The repertoire was sequenced with immunoSEQ multiplex PCR; TCRdb's copy has only in-frame clones and lacks some. The sample yields 150,000 or so clones, 65% to 85% seen once. What was sequenced was PBMCs. These receptors were obtained from a man between 50 and 59 years old in good health and CMV-seronegative. Both conserved end residues are part of each CDR3. The order of the fields is clone size, V gene, D gene, J gene, CDR3 DNA, CDR3 protein. D genes are given only for firm matches. Size is stated for part of the rows, as once, few or many counts, or as a class when the clone is expanded.

.	TRBV30	.	TRBJ1-2	TGTGCCTGGAGTAGTGTTCGGGGAGGGAAGGACTATGGCTACACCTTC	CAWSSVRGGKDYGYTF
.	TRBV7-2	.	TRBJ1-5	TGTGCCAGCAGCTTAGCAACCGGCAGGGATGAGCCCCAGCATTTT	CASSLATGRDEPQHF
.	TRBV14	TRBD2	TRBJ2-7	TGTGCCAGCAGCCGTAGACTAGCGGGAGGGCCAAGGTACGAGCAGTACTTC	CASSRRLAGGPRYEQYF
few	TRBV18	.	TRBJ1-1	TGTGCCAGCTCACCACCGGGGCAGGTCAGGAACACTGAAGCTTTCTTT	CASSPPGQVRNTEAFF
.	TRBV6-1	.	TRBJ1-2	TGTGCCAGCAGTGAATGGTGGGCCGAATATGGCTACACCTTC	CASSEWWAEYGYTF
.	TRBV5-1	TRBD1	TRBJ2-7	TGCGCCAGCAGCTTCGACAGGGGGTCCTACGAGCAGTACTTC	CASSFDRGSYEQYF
.	TRBV11-2	.	TRBJ1-2	TGTGCCAGCAGCCCAAGCGACCGGACAACTTATGGCTACACCTTC	CASSPSDRTTYGYTF
once	TRBV28	.	TRBJ2-2	TGTGCCAGCAGTTCTCCCGGGGTTGATTCCGGGGAGCTGTTTTTT	CASSSPGVDSGELFF
.	TRBV20-1	TRBD1	TRBJ2-7	TGCACCCAGGGGGCACCCTACGAGCAGTACTTC	CTQGAPYEQYF
.	TRBV6-1	TRBD1	TRBJ2-6	TGTGCCAGCCGATCAGGGGGAACTGGGGCCAACGTCCTGACTTTC	CASRSGGTGANVLTF
.	TRBV5-1	TRBD1	TRBJ2-1	TGCGCCAGCAGCTTAGGGGACAGGGCTCGCGGTGAGCAGTTCTTC	CASSLGDRARGEQFF